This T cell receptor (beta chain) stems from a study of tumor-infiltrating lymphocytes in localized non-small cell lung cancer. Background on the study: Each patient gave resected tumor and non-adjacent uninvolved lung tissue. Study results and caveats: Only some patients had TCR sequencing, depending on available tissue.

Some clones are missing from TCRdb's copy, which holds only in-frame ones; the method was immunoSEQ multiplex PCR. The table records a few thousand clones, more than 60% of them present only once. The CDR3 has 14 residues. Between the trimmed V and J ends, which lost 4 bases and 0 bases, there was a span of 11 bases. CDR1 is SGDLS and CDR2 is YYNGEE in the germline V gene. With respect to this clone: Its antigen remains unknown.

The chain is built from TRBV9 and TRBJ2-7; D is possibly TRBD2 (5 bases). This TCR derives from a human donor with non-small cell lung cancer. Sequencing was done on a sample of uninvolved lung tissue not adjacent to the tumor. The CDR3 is CASSQLGASYEQYF. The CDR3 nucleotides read TGTGCCAGCAGCCAGCTGGGAGCCTCCTACGAGCAGTACTTC.